The 28 T cell receptor beta chains below were found in one sample sequenced in a study of blood T cell repertoires in COVID-19. Assay: immunoSEQ multiplex PCR; the TCRdb copy retains only in-frame clones and omits some. Of about 150,000 clones in the sample, 75% to 90% were seen once. Sequenced material: peripheral blood. The receptors stem from a woman between 40 and 55 years old with acute or convalescent COVID-19.

This chain uses TRBV12-3 or TRBV12-4 with TRBJ1-1; D is uncertain. CDR3 length equals 11 residues. Trimming stripped 10 bases from V and 2 bases from J, with 8 bases between. For the CDR3, the DNA is TGTGCCACCCGAGGAAACACTGAAGCTTTCTTT. Residues: CATRGNTEAFF.

The chain joins TRBV10-2 to TRBJ1-1; 7 bases agree with TRBD1. The CDR3 covers 14 residues. Germline CDR1 reads WSHSY; CDR2 reads SAAADI. The J segment lost 2 bases and the V segment lost 8 bases, leaving 8 bases of the junction unmatched. The CDR3 protein is CASRRQGSNTEAFF. In DNA, the CDR3 is TGCGCCAGCCGCCGACAGGGAAGTAACACTGAAGCTTTCTTT.

The rearrangement joins TRBV10-1 to TRBJ2-7; D might be TRBD1 (6 bases). The length of the CDR3 is 13 residues. From germline, CDR1 is WNHNN and CDR2 SYGVQD (reference sequence). Trimming removed 2 bases from V and 4 bases from J, with 9 bases in between. CDR3 protein: CASSEGQTYEQYF. CDR3 sequence (DNA): TGCGCCAGCAGTGAGGGACAGACGTACGAGCAGTACTTC.

J is TRBJ2-7 and V is TRBV7-2; 11 bases map to TRBD2. CDR3 length equals 18 residues. The V gene end was trimmed by 1 base and the J gene end by 5 bases; junction bases not matched to a gene: 13. Germline CDR1 and CDR2: SGHTA and FQGNSA. CDR3 amino acids: CASSLGVLAGAAIDEQYF. Here the CDR3 DNA reads TGTGCCAGCAGCTTAGGAGTACTAGCGGGAGCGGCTATCGACGAGCAGTACTTC. The full variable domain, rest sourced from reference TRBV7-2 and TRBJ2-7, is GAGVSQSPSNKVTEKGKDVELRCDPISGHTALYWYRQSLGQGLEFLIYFQGNSAPDKSGLPSDRFSAERTGGSVSTLTIQRTQQEDSAVYLCASSLGVLAGAAIDEQYFGPGTRLTVT.

This clone was found once. This sequence joins TRBV3-1 (or the pseudogene TRBV3-2) and TRBJ2-2, with TRBD1 as a possible D gene (7 bases). The germline V gene encodes CDR1 LGHDT and CDR2 YNNKEL (reference sequence). Trimming shortened V by 7 bases and J by 0 bases, and 15 bases separated the two germline ends. The CDR3 has 16 amino acids. CDR3 residues: CASTGSRGTNTGELFF. The CDR3 DNA reads TGTGCCAGCACCGGGAGCAGGGGGACGAACACCGGGGAGCTGTTTTTT.

This chain connects TRBV11-2 to TRBJ1-2; D unresolved. The V gene lost 5 bases and the J gene lost 4 bases, with 17 bases spanning the gap. The CDR3 runs to 15 residues. The germline V gene has CDR1 SGHAT and CDR2 FQNNGV. The CDR3 loop reads CASSPRIRDGYGYTF. As DNA, the CDR3 is TGTGCCAGCAGCCCCCGCATCCGGGATGGCTATGGCTACACCTTC.

CDR3 sequence: CAWSVPPPSPLHF. In nucleotides, the CDR3 is TGTGCCTGGAGTGTCCCTCCTCCTTCACCCCTCCACTTT. V and J are TRBV30 and TRBJ1-6, with D unclear. The CDR3 totals 13 residues. The V gene lost 0 bases and the J gene lost 9 bases, with 9 bases spanning the gap. Germline CDR1 GTSNPN, CDR2 SVGIG (reference sequence).

The gene calls are TRBV25-1 and TRBJ2-7; D may be TRBD1 (5 bases). Germline V gene sequence: CDR1 MGHDK, CDR2 SYGVNS. Trimming removed 5 bases from V and 2 bases from J, with 13 bases in between. The length of the CDR3 is 14 residues. CDR3: CASSRDQGTYEQYF. DNA of the CDR3: TGTGCCAGCAGTCGTGATCAGGGAACCTACGAGCAGTACTTC.

The chain recombines TRBV5-6 with TRBJ2-1, with 7 bases lining up with TRBD1. The length of the CDR3 is 16 residues. Per the germline V gene, CDR1 is SGHDT and CDR2 is YYEEEE. V was pared by 4 bases and J by 2 bases, with 9 bases of the junction left unmatched. The CDR3 DNA reads TGTGCCAGCAGCCTGACAGGGAACTTCCCCTACAATGAGCAGTTCTTC. Residues: CASSLTGNFPYNEQFF.

The CDR3 here is CASSPPGHPYGEQFF. CDR3 in DNA: TGTGCCAGCAGCCCCCCGGGACACCCGTACGGCGAGCAGTTCTTC. The J gene is TRBJ2-1, the V gene TRBV11-3, with a possible D match to TRBD1 (6 bases). This CDR3 is built from 15 residues. CDR1 is SGHNT, CDR2 YENEEA, per germline. V lost 5 bases and J 10 bases, leaving 21 bases between the germline ends. The whole variable domain, filled in from reference TRBV11-3 and TRBJ2-1, reads EAGVVQSPRYKIIEKKQPVAFWCNPISGHNTLYWYLQNLGQGPELLIRYENEEAVDDSQLPKDRFSAERLKGVDSTLKIQPAELGDSAVYLCASSPPGHPYGEQFFGPGTRLTVL.

The chain couples TRBV19 to TRBJ1-3, with D hard to call. The CDR3 has 15 residues. Trimming stripped 3 bases from V and 1 base from J, with 10 bases between. Per the germline V gene, CDR1 is LNHDA and CDR2 is SQIVND (reference sequence). This CDR3 reads CASSISAGSGNTIYF. The CDR3 bases are TGTGCCAGTAGTATTTCGGCGGGATCTGGAAACACCATATATTTT.

The rearrangement links TRBV6-1 to TRBJ2-1; D is unclear. CDR1 is MNHNS and CDR2 is SASEGT in the germline V gene. CDR3 length equals 15 residues. V was trimmed by 2 bases and J by 9 bases, leaving 17 bases between them. In nucleotides, the CDR3 is TGTGCCAGCAGTGAATTAGTTCGGTTATCTAGTGAGCAGTTCTTC. It encodes CASSELVRLSSEQFF.

Only one count was recorded for this clone. The chain couples TRBV15 to TRBJ1-5; no firm D call. The ends were cut back, 4 bases at V and 0 bases at J, with 10 bases in the middle. CDR1 is LNHNV, CDR2 YYDKDF, per germline (reference sequence). The CDR3 loop spans 15 amino acids. CDR3 nucleotides: TGTGCCACCAGCACGAGAGGAGTTAGCAATCAGCCCCAGCATTTT. Amino acids: CATSTRGVSNQPQHF. Full variable domain (outside the CDR3, taken from reference TRBV15 and TRBJ1-5): DAMVIQNPRYQVTQFGKPVTLSCSQTLNHNVMYWYQQKSSQAPKLLFHYYDKDFNNEADTPDNFQSRRPNTSFCFLDIRSPGLGDTAMYLCATSTRGVSNQPQHFGDGTRLSIL.

About this clone itself: The sample carries other DNA sequences with the same CDR3. The chain joins TRBV12-3 or TRBV12-4 to TRBJ2-7, with D maybe TRBD1 (5 bases). This CDR3 is 12 amino acids long. V dropped 3 bases and J dropped 5 bases, with 8 bases sitting between them. CDR3 residues: CASSFDSHEQYF. CDR3 nucleotide sequence: TGTGCCAGCAGTTTCGACAGTCACGAGCAGTACTTC.

Remarks on this clone: An end of the junction differs from the germline gene, which may be a read error. The chain links TRBV5-6 to TRBJ2-2; 7 bases are shared with TRBD1. CDR1 is SGHDT and CDR2 is YYEEEE in the germline V gene. The length of the CDR3 is 15 residues. CDR3 sequence: CASSAWDRYTWELFF. The CDR3 DNA follows: TGTGCCAGCAGCGCATGGGACAGATACACCTGGGAGCTGTTTTTT.

This sequence joins TRBV28 and TRBJ1-1; 8 nucleotides line up with TRBD1. The junction had 9 bases not matched to a gene; V was cut back by 4 bases and J by 2 bases. From germline, CDR1 is MDHEN and CDR2 SYDVKM. CDR3 length: 16 residues. CDR3 residues: CASSYGTGVSNTEAFF. CDR3 bases: TGTGCCAGCAGTTATGGGACAGGAGTAAGTAACACTGAAGCTTTCTTT.

The genes are TRBV7-9 and TRBJ2-7, with 7 bases that match TRBD2. Trimming cost V 3 bases and J 4 bases; bases outside gene matches: 6. The CDR3 consists of 14 residues. In germline, CDR1 is SEHNR, CDR2 FQNEAQ (reference sequence). The CDR3 spells CASSLVGGWYEQYF. The CDR3 DNA reads as TGTGCCAGCAGCTTGGTGGGAGGGTGGTACGAGCAGTACTTC.

V and J are TRBV7-9 and TRBJ1-1, with D possibly being TRBD1 (5 bases). The CDR3 covers 13 residues. V was cut by 5 bases and J by 0 bases, with 7 bases left in between. Germline V gene lookup returns CDR1 SEHNR and CDR2 FQNEAQ (reference sequence). The CDR3 loop is CASSAGLNTEAFF. As DNA, the CDR3 is TGTGCCAGCAGCGCAGGGTTGAACACTGAAGCTTTCTTT.

V usage is TRBV5-1 and J usage is TRBJ2-5; 7 bases line up with TRBD1. Losses at the gene ends were 0 bases for V and 6 bases for J; bases not matched to a gene: 8. The CDR3 has 15 amino acids. Germline V gene lookup returns CDR1 SGHRS and CDR2 YFSETQ. CDR3 region: CASSLGTGNLQTQYF. DNA of the CDR3: TGCGCCAGCAGCTTGGGGACAGGCAACCTACAGACCCAGTACTTC.

This chain uses TRBV15 with TRBJ2-2; TRBD1 aligns across 8 bases. Germline CDR1 reads LNHNV; CDR2 reads YYDKDF (reference sequence). Trimming at V came to 5 bases and at J to 7 bases, leaving 9 bases not matched to a gene. This CDR3 has 15 amino acids. The CDR3: CATSPQDRANGELFF. The CDR3 DNA reads TGTGCCACCAGCCCACAGGACAGGGCGAACGGGGAGCTGTTTTTT.

The chain has TRBV19 and TRBJ2-2; 7 bases map to TRBD2. CDR1 and CDR2 (germline): LNHDA, SQIVND (reference sequence). This CDR3 spans 13 amino acids. V was pared by 7 bases and J by 4 bases, with 3 bases of the junction left unmatched. Here the CDR3 DNA reads TGTGCCAGTAAAGCGGGGATCACCGGGGAGCTGTTTTTT. It is translated as CASKAGITGELFF.

V is TRBV2 and J is TRBJ1-1; D is unresolved. This CDR3 spans 14 amino acids. Germline CDR1 reads SNHLY; CDR2 reads FYNNEI. Deletions cut 4 bases from V and 4 bases from J, with 13 bases between. The CDR3 nucleotides are TGTGCCAGCAGTGTAAGGCCACGAGGCACTGAAGCTTTCTTT. Its protein product is CASSVRPRGTEAFF.

The chain carries TRBV10-3 and TRBJ1-4; 8 bases line up with TRBD1. J was trimmed by 4 bases and V by 3 bases; bases with no gene match: 4. The CDR3 contains 15 residues. From germline, CDR1 is ENHRY and CDR2 SYGVKD. CDR3 in DNA: TGTGCCATCAGTGACCCAGGGGGCCGTAATGAAAAACTGTTTTTT. The encoded protein is CAISDPGGRNEKLFF.

The genes are TRBV5-1 and TRBJ2-3, with 11 positions matching TRBD2. The CDR3 loop spans 17 amino acids. V dropped 3 bases and J dropped 3; count of bases not matched to a gene: 9. CDR1 and CDR2 (germline): SGHRS, YFSETQ. This CDR3 is CASSSTILAGVTDTQYF. The CDR3 region has the DNA TGCGCCAGCAGCTCCACAATACTAGCGGGAGTTACAGATACGCAGTATTTT.

The chain employs TRBV3-1 (or the pseudogene TRBV3-2) and TRBJ1-5; D remains unclear. The germline gives CDR1 LGHDT, CDR2 YNNKEL (reference sequence). CDR3 size: 13 residues. V lost 3 bases and J lost 4, with 7 bases in between. CDR3 nucleotides: TGTGCCAGCAGCCAGGTTGAGAATCAGCCCCAGCATTTT. Its protein is CASSQVENQPQHF.

The V call is TRBV28, the J call TRBJ2-5; TRBD1 aligns across 10 bases. Germline V gene data show CDR1 as MDHEN and CDR2 as SYDVKM. The CDR3 covers 16 residues. V shed 1 base, J shed 1 base, and the junction held 3 bases outside the gene matches. The CDR3 loop is CASSLLGQGRQETQYF. CDR3 bases: TGTGCCAGCAGTTTATTGGGACAGGGGCGCCAAGAGACCCAGTACTTC.

The V call is TRBV12-3 or TRBV12-4, the J call TRBJ2-7, with TRBD1 identical over 7 bases. CDR3 length: 12 amino acids. V lost 6 bases to trimming and J lost 12 bases; unmatched junction nucleotides: 11. As DNA, the CDR3 is TGTGCCAGCAGCGCATTCAGGGGGAATCGGTACTTC. Its translation is CASSAFRGNRYF.

The genes are TRBV5-1 and TRBJ2-3; D possibly corresponds to TRBD2 (6 bases). Trimming cost V 4 bases and J 3 bases, with 15 bases left between them. This CDR3 has 15 residues. Germline loops: CDR1 SGHRS, CDR2 YFSETQ. CDR3 region: CASSGQRAGTDTQYF. In DNA form, the CDR3 reads TGCGCCAGCAGCGGCCAGAGGGCGGGGACAGATACGCAGTATTTT. The full variable domain, in which reference TRBV5-1 and TRBJ2-3 provide the parts outside the CDR3, is KAGVTQTPRYLIKTRGQQVTLSCSPISGHRSVSWYQQTPGQGLQFLFEYFSETQRNKGNFPGRFSGRQFSNSRSEMNVSTLELGDSALYLCASSGQRAGTDTQYFGPGTRLTVL.